The 29 T cell receptor beta chains below were found in one sample sequenced in a study of cytomegalovirus exposure and HLA in healthy donors (dated by TCRdb to 2017 to 2019). Receptor libraries were prepared by the immunoSEQ multiplex PCR assay. For the multiplex PCR, a mixture combining 60 forward primers for TCR Vbeta segments and 13 reverse primers for TCR Jbeta segments was used. TCRdb provides this immuneACCESS table in a form limited to in-frame rearrangements. Some clones are lacking; in checked studies, under half of them reflect an unresolved V gene, and why the rest are absent is not known. The sample table lists around 120,000 clones, around three quarters of them with a count of one. The ten top clones hold around 2% of the sample. Material: PBMCs. These receptors were obtained from a woman in her 50s in good health and CMV-seronegative.

This chain joins TRBV6-5 and TRBJ2-7, with 8 bases aligning to TRBD1. V was clipped by 0 bases and J by 2 bases; unmatched bases: 3. This CDR3 is 15 amino acids long. Germline V gives CDR1 MNHEY, CDR2 SVGAGI. In DNA form, the CDR3 reads TGTGCCAGCAGTTACTCCGACAGGGGTCCCTACGAGCAGTACTTC. Its translation: CASSYSDRGPYEQYF.

This chain joins TRBV9 and TRBJ2-3; TRBD2 aligns across 7 bases. Looked up from germline, CDR1 is SGDLS and CDR2 is YYNGEE. This CDR3 has 15 amino acids. Trimming took 2 bases from V and 0 from J; bases not matched to a gene: 3. Here the CDR3 reads CASSVTSASTDTQYF. DNA for the CDR3: TGTGCCAGCAGCGTTACTAGCGCAAGCACAGATACGCAGTATTTT.

This clone was detected only a few times. At the DNA level, this CDR3 is encoded by other sequences in the same sample as well. The chain couples TRBV29-1 to TRBJ2-2; 9 bases agree with TRBD2. The junction had 4 bases not matched to a gene; V was cut back by 6 bases and J by 5 bases. Per germline, CDR1 SQVTM and CDR2 ANQGSEA. CDR3 length equals 13 residues. The CDR3 DNA follows: TGCAGCGTCCGTGCGGGAGGGACCGGGGAGCTGTTTTTT. This gives the protein CSVRAGGTGELFF.

The chain carries TRBV13 and TRBJ2-1; D is possibly TRBD2 (5 bases). From germline, CDR1 is PRHDT and CDR2 FYEKMQ (reference sequence). V gave up 1 base and J gave up 0 bases, with 16 bases separating them. CDR3 size: 18 residues. The CDR3 nucleotides are TGTGCCAGCAGCTTAGAGACCATTGGTGGGAGCTCCTACAATGAGCAGTTCTTC. Protein product: CASSLETIGGSSYNEQFF. Complete variable domain (other parts from reference TRBV13 and TRBJ2-1): AAGVIQSPRHLIKEKRETATLKCYPIPRHDTVYWYQQGPGQDPQFLISFYEKMQSDKGSIPDRFSAQQFSDYHSELNMSSLELGDSALYFCASSLETIGGSSYNEQFFGPGTRLTVL.

The genes are TRBV29-1 and TRBJ2-1; 7 bases line up with TRBD2. Germline V lookup: CDR1 SQVTM, CDR2 ANQGSEA. The CDR3 runs 12 residues. Losses at the gene ends were 0 bases for V and 12 bases for J; bases not matched to a gene: 5. In nucleotides, the CDR3 is TGCAGCGTTGAAGATCCAGCGGGAAGGCAGTTCTTC. Translation: CSVEDPAGRQFF.

V gene TRBV7-9 combines with J gene TRBJ2-5; TRBD1 matches 9 bases. Germline assignment: CDR1 SEHNR and CDR2 FQNEAQ (reference sequence). Trimming removed 5 bases from V and 3 bases from J; junction bases left unmatched: 13. The CDR3 runs 17 residues. CDR3 coding DNA: TGTGCCAGCAGCCGGGGGACAGGGAATTCGGGCGAAGAGACCCAGTACTTC. Translation: CASSRGTGNSGEETQYF.

The chain is built from TRBV6-6 and TRBJ2-5; 7 bases agree with TRBD1. V was clipped by 2 bases and J by 4 bases; unmatched bases: 7. CDR1 MNHNY and CDR2 SVGAGI come from the germline V gene (reference sequence). The CDR3 is 15 amino acids. The CDR3 region has the DNA TGTGCCAGCAGTTACGCGGACAGGTCCGGAGAGACCCAGTACTTC. Its translation: CASSYADRSGETQYF.

This clone was seen once. Other DNA sequences within the sample encode an identical CDR3. This rearrangement joins TRBV11-2 to TRBJ2-1, with a tentative D call TRBD2 (5 bases). The germline CDR1 and CDR2 sequences are SGHAT and FQNNGV. V was pared by 1 base and J by 8 bases, with 6 bases between. CDR3 length: 12 residues. Written as DNA, the CDR3 is TGTGCCAGCAGCTTAGTCGGGGATGAGCAGTTCTTC. Translation gives CASSLVGDEQFF.

The rearrangement joins TRBV6-5 to TRBJ1-2; TRBD1 might be the D (6 bases). CDR3 size: 13 residues. The germline gives CDR1 MNHEY, CDR2 SVGAGI. Trimming pared 6 bases from V and 7 bases from J, leaving 15 bases between. The CDR3 region is CASRLHRDGGYTF. The CDR3 DNA is TGTGCCAGCAGGCTCCACAGGGATGGTGGCTACACCTTC.

This rearrangement joins TRBV5-1 to TRBJ2-5, with a possible D match to TRBD2 (6 bases). The V end lost 4 bases, the J end lost 4 bases, and 17 bases lay between the germline ends. The CDR3 sequence is 15 residues long. From germline, CDR1 is SGHRS and CDR2 YFSETQ. CDR3 in DNA: TGCGCCAGCAGCCCGACGGCAGTGCGGGGAGAGACCCAGTACTTC. Its protein is CASSPTAVRGETQYF.

The gene calls are TRBV2 and TRBJ1-1; TRBD1 is a possible D gene (5 bases). V lost 4 bases and J 1 base, leaving 7 bases between the germline ends. Germline CDR1 and CDR2: SNHLY and FYNNEI. CDR3 length equals 13 residues. The CDR3 nucleotides read TGTGCCAGCAGTGCTGGGGCGAACACTGAAGCTTTCTTT. Residues: CASSAGANTEAFF.

This clone was seen just once. V usage is TRBV7-2 and J usage is TRBJ2-1; 11 bases fit TRBD2. The germline gives CDR1 SGHTA, CDR2 FQGNSA. After removal of 5 bases from V and 8 bases from J, the junction contained 11 bases not matched to a gene. CDR3 length: 16 residues. CDR3 residues: CASSLFSGRAGYEQFF. CDR3 sequence (DNA): TGTGCCAGCAGCCTATTTAGCGGGAGGGCCGGATATGAGCAGTTCTTC.

The chain combines TRBV7-3 with TRBJ1-4, with 8 bases fitting TRBD1. In germline, CDR1 is SGHTA, CDR2 FQGTGA. V lost 3 bases, J lost 4 bases, and 4 bases stayed unmatched. This CDR3 is 15 amino acids long. The DNA of the CDR3 is TGTGCCAGCAGCTTCAGGGACAGGAATAATGAAAAACTGTTTTTT. Encoded protein: CASSFRDRNNEKLFF. Together with reference TRBV7-3 and TRBJ1-4, the CDR3 gives the full variable domain: GAGVSQTPSNKVTEKGKYVELRCDPISGHTALYWYRQSLGQGPEFLIYFQGTGAADDSGLPNDRFFAVRPEGSVSTLKIQRTERGDSAVYLCASSFRDRNNEKLFFGSGTQLSVL.

V gene TRBV2 combines with J gene TRBJ2-3, with a possible D match to TRBD1 (5 bases). Trimming took 6 bases from V and 0 from J, leaving 22 bases between them. The CDR3 length is 18 residues. Germline CDR1 SNHLY, CDR2 FYNNEI. As DNA, the CDR3 is TGTGCCAGCAGACCCGGTCCAGGACAACCCCCTAGCACAGATACGCAGTATTTT. Protein product: CASRPGPGQPPSTDTQYF.

The chain is built from TRBV11-3 and TRBJ2-2; 10 bases are shared with TRBD1. This CDR3 has 16 amino acids. Germline loops: CDR1 SGHNT, CDR2 YENEEA. Losses at the gene ends were 5 bases for V and 7 bases for J; bases not matched to a gene: 10. Here the CDR3 DNA reads TGTGCCAGCAGCGGAACGACAGGGGGCTTGGGCGGGGAGCTGTTTTTT. It yields the protein CASSGTTGGLGGELFF.

This chain joins TRBV27 and TRBJ2-5, with TRBD2 identical over 13 bases. The DNA end lines up better with TRBJ2-7; the J call may be wrong. The CDR3 is 18 residues long. The germline gives CDR1 MNHEY, CDR2 SMNVEV (reference sequence). The DNA for the CDR3 is TGTGCCAGCAGTCCCGGTACCGGACTAGCGGGAGCACTCTACGAGCAGTACTTC. This gives the protein CASSPGTGLAGALYEQYF.

In this sample, this clone turned up once. The chain links TRBV18 to TRBJ2-2, with D uncertain. The CDR3 has 13 amino acids. Germline-derived CDR1 and CDR2 are KGHSH and LQKENI. Trimming removed 4 bases from V and 2 bases from J, with 5 bases in between. The CDR3 bases are TGTGCCAGCTCACAGACAAACACCGGGGAGCTGTTTTTT. Translated, it gives CASSQTNTGELFF.

The chain recombines TRBV7-2 with TRBJ2-7; TRBD2 matches at 8 bases. The trim removed 4 bases at V and 0 bases at J, leaving 11 bases unmatched. Per the germline V gene, CDR1 is SGHTA and CDR2 is FQGNSA. The CDR3 length is 17 residues. DNA of the CDR3: TGTGCCAGCAGCTACCGGGGAGCGGGGGCCCGCTCCTACGAGCAGTACTTC. The encoded protein is CASSYRGAGARSYEQYF.

The table lists this clone with a few counts. The chain links TRBV25-1 to TRBJ1-2; the D is unclear. CDR3 length: 14 amino acids. With 1 base removed from V and 1 base from J, the gap between germline ends came to 7 bases. Germline-derived CDR1 and CDR2 are MGHDK and SYGVNS. CDR3 sequence reads: CASSESLLNYGYTF. The CDR3 bases are TGTGCCAGCAGTGAATCTCTCCTTAACTATGGCTACACCTTC.

V is TRBV6-5 and J is TRBJ1-1; 9 bases agree with TRBD1. Germline V gene lookup returns CDR1 MNHEY and CDR2 SVGAGI. Trimming removed 5 bases from V and 6 bases from J; junction bases left unmatched: 10. The CDR3 has 15 amino acids. CDR3 protein: CASSPKQGASAEAFF. The CDR3 DNA sequence: TGTGCCAGCAGTCCTAAACAGGGGGCAAGCGCTGAAGCTTTCTTT.

This rearrangement joins TRBV6-5 to TRBJ1-5; 9 bases agree with TRBD1. CDR1 is MNHEY and CDR2 is SVGAGI in the germline V gene. This CDR3 has 14 amino acids. The V gene end was trimmed by 6 bases and the J gene end by 7 bases; junction bases not matched to a gene: 7. DNA of the CDR3: TGTGCCAGCAGGGGGACAGGGAAGGGGCAGCCCCAGCATTTT. Protein: CASRGTGKGQPQHF.

This clone was observed a handful of times. The rearrangement joins TRBV19 to TRBJ2-3, with 9 bases lining up with TRBD2. V was clipped by 5 bases and J by 3 bases; unmatched bases: 9. The CDR3 spans 16 residues. Germline V gene lookup returns CDR1 LNHDA and CDR2 SQIVND (reference sequence). Here the CDR3 reads CASSPRAAGGTDTQYF. The CDR3 DNA reads TGTGCCAGTAGTCCTAGGGCAGCGGGAGGAACAGATACGCAGTATTTT.

The chain's CDR3 is CASKAGTGLYEQYF. CDR3 DNA sequence: TGTGCCAGCAAGGCGGGGACAGGCCTTTACGAGCAGTACTTC. This chain connects TRBV28 to TRBJ2-7; TRBD1 agrees at 8 bases. In germline, CDR1 is MDHEN, CDR2 SYDVKM. The CDR3 is 14 residues long. The V and J ends lost 7 bases and 4 bases, in that order; junction bases with no gene match: 9.

CDR3 sequence reads: CASSLQEVNSGNTIYF. The CDR3 coding sequence is TGTGCCAGCAGCTTACAAGAGGTAAACTCTGGAAACACCATATATTTT. V and J are TRBV7-6 and TRBJ1-3; D is undetermined. Trimming took 2 bases from V and 0 from J, leaving 11 bases between them. The CDR3 spans 16 residues. Germline values: CDR1 SGHVS, CDR2 FNYEAQ.

The rearrangement joins TRBV5-1 to TRBJ1-1; D might be TRBD1 (5 bases). Germline lookup yields CDR1 SGHRS and CDR2 YFSETQ. V lost 0 bases, J lost 4 bases, and 10 bases lay in between. The CDR3 runs 14 residues. In DNA, the CDR3 is TGCGCCAGCAGCTTGGTAGGGGCTCGCACTGAAGCTTTCTTT. This sequence encodes CASSLVGARTEAFF.

By proportion, this clone is medium-sized (0.01 to 0.1%). The chain carries TRBV6-4 and TRBJ2-2; D remains unclear. V gave up 0 bases and J gave up 6 bases, with 11 bases separating them. CDR1 MRHNA and CDR2 SNTAGT come from the germline V gene. CDR3 length: 15 residues. The CDR3 region is CASSDSQNGPGELFF. CDR3 nucleotide sequence: TGTGCCAGCAGTGACTCACAGAACGGTCCCGGGGAGCTGTTTTTT.

About this clone: In the same sample, other DNA sequences code for this CDR3. The CDR3 is CASSLLQGEAFF. For the CDR3, the DNA is TGTGCCAGCAGTTTACTTCAGGGTGAAGCTTTCTTT. The chain carries TRBV28 and TRBJ1-1; a weak D match, TRBD1 (5 bases). Germline-derived CDR1 and CDR2 are MDHEN and SYDVKM. Trimming took 2 bases from V and 7 from J, leaving 8 bases between them. This CDR3 has 12 amino acids.

In its sample, this clone was seen once. This sequence joins TRBV5-4 and TRBJ2-5; possibly TRBD1 for D (5 bases). Trimming stripped 3 bases from V and 9 bases from J, with 15 bases between. Germline V gene sequence: CDR1 SGHNT, CDR2 YYREEE (reference sequence). The CDR3 extends over 13 amino acids. The CDR3 sequence: CASSSPTVRAQYF. CDR3 DNA sequence: TGTGCCAGCAGCTCCCCGACAGTAAGGGCCCAGTACTTC.

The chain combines TRBV18 with TRBJ1-5; TRBD1 aligns across 8 bases. The length of the CDR3 is 19 residues. Germline values: CDR1 KGHSH, CDR2 LQKENI. Losses at the gene ends were 3 bases for V and 4 bases for J; bases not matched to a gene: 17. DNA of the CDR3: TGTGCCAGCTCACCCCCATCCTCCACAGGGGGTAGAGGGAATCAGCCCCAGCATTTT. Amino acid sequence: CASSPPSSTGGRGNQPQHF. The full variable domain, rest sourced from reference TRBV18 and TRBJ1-5, is NAGVMQNPRHLVRRRGQEARLRCSPMKGHSHVYWYRQLPEEGLKFMVYLQKENIIDESGMPKERFSAEFPKEGPSILRIQQVVRGDSAAYFCASSPPSSTGGRGNQPQHFGDGTRLSIL.